This T cell receptor (beta chain) was identified in a study of T cell repertoires in cytomegalovirus infection. Concerning this clonotype itself: The antigen is undetermined.

Germline-derived CDR1 and CDR2 are LNHDA and SQIVND (reference sequence). This CDR3 contains 14 residues. Trimming pared 2 bases from V and 8 bases from J, leaving 15 bases between. TCRdb reanalysed the reads using MiXCR and keeps one entry per CDR3 protein. The sample lists about 740,000 distinct CDR3 sequences; around a third were seen once. This receptor was identified in a human donor in good health (CMV status not recorded). Some clones in this sample may be carry-over from other donors' samples. The chain couples TRBV19 to TRBJ1-2, with a tentative D call TRBD1 (5 bases). Sample: cultured PBMCs, taken from culture after CMV antigen stimulation. The CDR3 nucleotides read TGTGCCAGTAGTATAAAGGGGTCCGCGTTGGGCTACACCTTC. It is translated as CASSIKGSALGYTF.